This T cell receptor beta chain was profiled in a study of cytomegalovirus exposure and HLA in healthy donors. CDR1 and CDR2 from the germline V gene are MDHEN and SYDVKM. CDR3 length: 15 residues. V was clipped by 3 bases and J by 8 bases, with 17 bases between them. Notes on this clone: The antigen is undetermined.

The PCR made use of 60 Vbeta and 13 Jbeta primers. Generated by immunoSEQ multiplex PCR, the TCRdb table keeps only in-frame clones and is missing some. The table shows approximately 150,000 clones, with 87% occurring only once. Whole-study results and caveats: It emerged from a later analysis that several of the most significant clusters appeared to be linked to common viral pathogens. In a later analysis, at a false discovery rate of 0.05, roughly 17,000 TCR beta sequences were associated with HLA alleles.

Sequenced: PBMCs. The chain is built from TRBV28 and TRBJ1-3; D may be TRBD1 (6 bases). This sequence originates from a woman under 40 in good health and CMV-seronegative. The CDR3, as DNA: TGTGCCAGCAGTTTCACAGGGAGTACGGAAGACACCATATATTTT. Translating it yields CASSFTGSTEDTIYF.